The source of this TCR beta chain is a study of a mutant IDH1 vaccine in newly diagnosed glioma. Study context: There were eight vaccinations for patients, given in weeks 1, 3, 5, 7, 11, 15, 19 and 23. Antecedent treatment encompassed radiotherapy, temozolomide, or their combination; the majority received both. Vaccination began 4-6 weeks post radiotherapy alone, or with temozolomide cycles.

With regard to this clone: Its antigen remains unknown.

The time point here: week 11, during vaccination. It was 300 ug of mutant IDH1 20-mer peptide that made up each vaccine dose, given with topical imiquimod. The donor cohort comprised cases of new WHO grade 3 or 4 IDH1-mutant, ATRX-lost astrocytoma. Libraries were prepared by immunoSEQ multiplex PCR; TCRdb keeps only in-frame clonotypes and omits some of them. Of over 55,000 clones in the sample, less than 85% were seen once. The CDR3 is 12 residues long. Per the germline V gene, CDR1 is MNHEY and CDR2 is SVGAGI. V was trimmed by 6 bases and J by 5 bases, leaving 10 bases between them. This receptor was identified in a man aged 25 to 40 with glioma. J is TRBJ1-1 and V is TRBV6-5; D is uncertain. Sequences were derived from PBMCs, sampled from a glioma patient whose treatment included an IDH1 peptide vaccine. The CDR3, as DNA: TGTGCCAGCAGCCATCGTAATACTGAAGCTTTCTTT. This codes for CASSHRNTEAFF.